This T cell receptor beta chain was sequenced for a study of blood T cell repertoires in COVID-19. Germline loops: CDR1 SEHNR, CDR2 FQNEAQ (reference sequence). Trimming removed 3 bases at V and 7 bases at J, with 27 bases between. CDR3 length: 18 residues. The assay was immunoSEQ multiplex PCR, and TCRdb's table has in-frame clones only and misses some. This sample has about 200,000 clones, with 80% to 85% found just once. The origin of this receptor is a man aged 40-50 years who had recovered from COVID-19. The chain employs TRBV7-9 and TRBJ1-2, with D tentatively TRBD1 (5 bases). Sequenced sample: PBMCs or T cells enriched from blood (not recorded which). The CDR3 region has the DNA TGTGCCAGCAGCTTCCTTCCCGGAACCGGGCCAGGGTCTGGTGGCTACACCTTC. Translated, it gives CASSFLPGTGPGSGGYTF.